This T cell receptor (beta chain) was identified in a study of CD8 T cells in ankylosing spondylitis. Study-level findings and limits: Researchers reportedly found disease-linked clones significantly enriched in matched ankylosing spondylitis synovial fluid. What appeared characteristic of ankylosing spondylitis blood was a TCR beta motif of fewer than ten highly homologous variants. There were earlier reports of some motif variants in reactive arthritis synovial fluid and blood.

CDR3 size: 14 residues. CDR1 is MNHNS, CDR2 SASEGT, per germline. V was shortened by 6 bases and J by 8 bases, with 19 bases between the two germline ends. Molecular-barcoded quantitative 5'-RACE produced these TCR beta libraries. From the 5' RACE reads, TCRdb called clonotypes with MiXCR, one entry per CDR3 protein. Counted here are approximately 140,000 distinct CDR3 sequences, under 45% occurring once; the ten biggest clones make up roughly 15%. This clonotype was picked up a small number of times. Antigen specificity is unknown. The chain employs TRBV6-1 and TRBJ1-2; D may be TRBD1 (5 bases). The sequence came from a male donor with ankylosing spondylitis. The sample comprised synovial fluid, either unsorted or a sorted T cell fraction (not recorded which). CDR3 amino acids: CASSPGTAVFGYTF. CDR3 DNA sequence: TGTGCCAGCAGCCCCGGGACGGCTGTATTCGGCTACACCTTC.